The 25 T cell receptor beta chains given below trace back to one sample, sequenced in a study of blood T cell repertoires in COVID-19. TCRdb keeps only in-frame clones here, not all; method: immunoSEQ multiplex PCR. Of about 140,000 clones listed, just over 85% are singletons. The sequencing sample was made of peripheral blood. These TCRs come from a woman aged 60-75 years with acute or convalescent COVID-19.

The chain combines TRBV5-1 with TRBJ2-7; possibly TRBD1 for D (6 bases). This CDR3 comprises 15 residues. The V gene lost 4 bases and the J gene lost 0 bases, with 14 bases spanning the gap. Germline V lookup: CDR1 SGHRS, CDR2 YFSETQ. CDR3 DNA: TGCGCCAGCAGCCTCCGACAGGCCTACTCCTACGAGCAGTACTTC. Amino acids: CASSLRQAYSYEQYF.

This chain links TRBV3-1 (or the pseudogene TRBV3-2) with TRBJ2-7; 7 bases map to TRBD2. CDR3 length equals 15 residues. V lost 0 bases, J lost 1 base, and 3 bases stayed unmatched. The germline V gene has CDR1 LGHDT and CDR2 YNNKEL (reference sequence). CDR3 in amino acids: CASSQDSGWSYEQYF. The CDR3 DNA reads as TGTGCCAGCAGCCAAGATAGCGGGTGGTCCTACGAGCAGTACTTC.

This chain joins TRBV7-8 and TRBJ1-6; possible D gene TRBD1, 5 bases. Germline V gives CDR1 SGHVS, CDR2 FQNEAQ. V was pared by 2 bases and J by 7 bases, with 15 bases between. The CDR3 covers 16 residues. CDR3 region: CASSLRGGQGNSPLHF. CDR3 DNA sequence: TGTGCCAGCAGCTTAAGGGGAGGGCAGGGAAATTCACCCCTCCACTTT.

The V call is TRBV2, the J call TRBJ2-5; D is unclear. The germline CDR1 and CDR2 sequences are SNHLY and FYNNEI. This CDR3 is 10 amino acids long. V lost 10 bases to trimming and J lost 4 bases, with 7 bases between them. In DNA, the CDR3 is TGTGCCACCGGTCCAGAGACCCAGTACTTC. Amino acid sequence: CATGPETQYF.

CDR3: CATRPTDTEAFF. The CDR3 DNA sequence: TGTGCCACCAGGCCAACGGACACTGAAGCTTTCTTT. The chain recombines TRBV10-3 with TRBJ1-1; no reliable D call. The germline gives CDR1 ENHRY, CDR2 SYGVKD. The V end was cut by 10 bases, the J end by 3 bases, with 12 bases between. The CDR3 runs to 12 residues.

This clone was detected once. The V gene is TRBV3-1 (or the pseudogene TRBV3-2), the J gene TRBJ1-1; D is undetermined. The CDR3 spans 14 residues. The germline CDR1 and CDR2 sequences are LGHDT and YNNKEL (reference sequence). The ends were cut back, 4 bases at V and 10 bases at J, with 19 bases in the middle. CDR3 in amino acids: CASSPSLGASGAFF. The CDR3 nucleotides read TGTGCCAGCAGCCCTTCCTTGGGTGCAAGCGGAGCTTTCTTT.

This clone was picked up a small number of times. The chain carries TRBV5-1 and TRBJ1-6; a weak D match, TRBD1 (6 bases). This CDR3 is 15 amino acids long. CDR1 SGHRS and CDR2 YFSETQ come from the germline V gene. Trimming pared 0 bases from V and 5 bases from J, leaving 9 bases between. CDR3 sequence reads: CASSLEQGHNSPLHF. The CDR3 nucleotides read TGCGCCAGCAGCTTGGAACAGGGCCATAATTCACCCCTCCACTTT.

The gene calls are TRBV9 and TRBJ2-3; maybe TRBD1 (8 bases). The V gene lost 5 bases and the J gene lost 9 bases, with 13 bases spanning the gap. CDR1 is SGDLS and CDR2 is YYNGEE in the germline V gene. The CDR3 extends over 12 amino acids. The CDR3 sequence: CASSTGGGTQYF. The CDR3 DNA sequence: TGTGCCAGCAGTACAGGGGGAGGGACGCAGTATTTT.

V usage is TRBV9 and J usage is TRBJ2-7; D possibly corresponds to TRBD2 (7 bases). Germline loops: CDR1 SGDLS, CDR2 YYNGEE. The V and J ends lost 4 bases and 1 base respectively, with 21 bases between them. The CDR3 is made up of 17 amino acids. The CDR3 loop is CASSSAGGGTLSYEQYF. The CDR3 bases are TGTGCCAGCAGCTCGGCTGGGGGGGGGACATTATCCTACGAGCAGTACTTC.

The chain recombines TRBV5-8 with TRBJ1-1; D unresolved. V was shortened by 2 bases and J by 0 bases, with 8 bases between the two germline ends. The CDR3 extends over 14 amino acids. Per germline, CDR1 SGHTS and CDR2 YDEGEE. CDR3 bases: TGTGCCAGCAGCTTAACCAACATGAACACTGAAGCTTTCTTT. It codes for CASSLTNMNTEAFF.

V gene TRBV4-1 combines with J gene TRBJ1-2; 8 nucleotides align to TRBD1. Looked up from germline, CDR1 is MGHRA and CDR2 is YSYEKL. V was pared by 0 bases and J by 0 bases, with 15 bases of the junction left unmatched. The CDR3 loop spans 20 amino acids. The CDR3 coding sequence is TGCGCCAGCAGCCAAGATCTCCCGGACAGGGCGTTCCTGTCTAACTATGGCTACACCTTC. Its translation: CASSQDLPDRAFLSNYGYTF.

This chain joins TRBV30 and TRBJ2-3, with TRBD2 matching 12 bases. Germline loops: CDR1 GTSNPN, CDR2 SVGIG (reference sequence). This CDR3 is 17 amino acids long. With 0 bases clipped from V and 4 bases from J, the junction kept 8 bases outside the gene matches. CDR3: CAWSVLRTSGVPDTQYF. CDR3 DNA: TGTGCCTGGAGTGTACTTAGGACTAGCGGGGTTCCAGATACGCAGTATTTT.

The genes are TRBV3-1 (or the pseudogene TRBV3-2) and TRBJ2-6; TRBD2 matches 8 bases. The germline CDR1 and CDR2 sequences are LGHDT and YNNKEL (reference sequence). V lost 0 bases, J lost 2 bases, and 6 bases stayed unmatched. The CDR3 runs 18 residues. Here the CDR3 DNA reads TGTGCCAGCAGCCAAGAAAGCGGGGGCCTAACTGGGGCCAACGTCCTGACTTTC. Its protein is CASSQESGGLTGANVLTF.

The gene calls are TRBV4-2 and TRBJ1-2; 7 positions agree with TRBD1. V dropped 4 bases and J dropped 0; count of bases not matched to a gene: 2. Germline V gene sequence: CDR1 LGHNA, CDR2 YNFKEQ. The CDR3 sequence is 14 residues long. For the CDR3, the DNA is TGTGCCAGCAGCCCCGGACAGGCTAACTATGGCTACACCTTC. Protein product: CASSPGQANYGYTF.

The chain uses TRBV3-1 (or the pseudogene TRBV3-2) and TRBJ2-7; no firm D call. CDR3 size: 14 residues. Germline CDR1 is LGHDT and CDR2 is YNNKEL (reference sequence). Trimming took 0 bases from V and 0 from J, leaving 6 bases between them. The CDR3 DNA is TGTGCCAGCAGCCAAGACCGGAGCTCCTACGAGCAGTACTTC. Protein: CASSQDRSSYEQYF.

V gene TRBV5-1 combines with J gene TRBJ2-3, with 7 bases matching TRBD1. The CDR3 has 14 amino acids. V lost 8 bases to trimming and J lost 0 bases; unmatched junction nucleotides: 6. Germline assignment: CDR1 SGHRS and CDR2 YFSETQ. The CDR3 DNA reads TGCGCCAGTTTCGACAGGGCTAGCACAGATACGCAGTATTTT. Amino acid sequence: CASFDRASTDTQYF.

The rearrangement links TRBV20-1 to TRBJ1-6; D perhaps matches TRBD1 (6 bases). The V and J ends lost 3 bases and 15 bases respectively, with 12 bases between them. Germline CDR1 is DFQATT and CDR2 is SNEGSKA (reference sequence). This CDR3 region has 11 residues. CDR3 coding DNA: TGCAGTGCTAGCCACAGGGTTGACCTCCACTTT. Translating it yields CSASHRVDLHF.

V gene TRBV19 combines with J gene TRBJ2-7, with 7 nucleotides matching TRBD1. V shed 1 base and J 2 bases; nucleotides not matched to a gene: 2. There are 14 residues in the CDR3. CDR1 and CDR2 from the germline V gene are LNHDA and SQIVND (reference sequence). DNA for the CDR3: TGTGCCAGTAGTATAGCTGACAGGGCCTACGAGCAGTACTTC. This gives the protein CASSIADRAYEQYF.

This chain joins TRBV6-2 or TRBV6-3 and TRBJ2-5, with unresolved D. CDR3 length equals 16 residues. CDR1 is MNHEY, CDR2 SVGEGT, per germline. Trimming shortened V by 0 bases and J by 0 bases, and 11 bases separated the two germline ends. CDR3 sequence (DNA): TGTGCCAGCAGTTACTCGACGGGTTCGTACCAAGAGACCCAGTACTTC. Translated, it gives CASSYSTGSYQETQYF.

The chain combines TRBV11-2 with TRBJ2-5; 7 bases agree with TRBD2. Germline lookup yields CDR1 SGHAT and CDR2 FQNNGV. The CDR3 length is 18 residues. With 2 bases clipped from V and 0 bases from J, the junction kept 12 bases outside the gene matches. CDR3 amino acids: CASSLNGLASGNQETQYF. In nucleotides, the CDR3 is TGTGCCAGCAGCTTAAATGGCCTAGCTAGCGGAAACCAAGAGACCCAGTACTTC.

The CDR3 nucleotides are TGCGCCAGCAGGACCAGGTTTGCTTTCTTT. Its translation is CASRTRFAFF. This sequence joins TRBV10-1 and TRBJ1-1; D is uncertain. From germline, CDR1 is WNHNN and CDR2 SYGVQD (reference sequence). The CDR3 runs 10 residues. V shed 6 bases and J shed 11 bases, with 10 bases lying between them.

The chain uses TRBV7-9 and TRBJ2-3, with TRBD2 matching over 8 bases. The CDR3 spans 16 residues. From germline, CDR1 is SEHNR and CDR2 FQNEAQ (reference sequence). Trimming cost V 2 bases and J 2 bases; bases outside gene matches: 6. CDR3 DNA sequence: TGTGCCAGCAGCTTATTCGGGACTAGTGACACAGATACGCAGTATTTT. Its translation is CASSLFGTSDTDTQYF.

The genes are TRBV6-5 and TRBJ2-5, with 8 nucleotides matching TRBD2. V shed 6 bases and J 5 bases; nucleotides not matched to a gene: 8. The CDR3 length is 14 residues. Germline CDR1 MNHEY, CDR2 SVGAGI. The CDR3 DNA follows: TGTGCCAGCAGCCGGGGGGGTCCTCCTGAGACCCAGTACTTC. Residues: CASSRGGPPETQYF.

The V and J genes are TRBV7-9 and TRBJ2-2; D is unresolved. Germline V gene data show CDR1 as SEHNR and CDR2 as FQNEAQ (reference sequence). V dropped 2 bases and J dropped 0 bases, with 7 bases sitting between them. The CDR3 has 15 amino acids. The CDR3 DNA reads TGTGCCAGCAGCTTACCCCGGTCGAACACCGGGGAGCTGTTTTTT. Protein: CASSLPRSNTGELFF.

This chain links TRBV6-5 with TRBJ2-1; 9 nucleotides align to TRBD2. V was clipped by 8 bases and J by 4 bases; unmatched bases: 6. Germline CDR1 and CDR2: MNHEY and SVGAGI. This CDR3 has 14 residues. For the CDR3, the DNA is TGTGCCAGCTTGCGGGGGGGCAGTTACAATGAGCAGTTCTTC. Translating it yields CASLRGGSYNEQFF.